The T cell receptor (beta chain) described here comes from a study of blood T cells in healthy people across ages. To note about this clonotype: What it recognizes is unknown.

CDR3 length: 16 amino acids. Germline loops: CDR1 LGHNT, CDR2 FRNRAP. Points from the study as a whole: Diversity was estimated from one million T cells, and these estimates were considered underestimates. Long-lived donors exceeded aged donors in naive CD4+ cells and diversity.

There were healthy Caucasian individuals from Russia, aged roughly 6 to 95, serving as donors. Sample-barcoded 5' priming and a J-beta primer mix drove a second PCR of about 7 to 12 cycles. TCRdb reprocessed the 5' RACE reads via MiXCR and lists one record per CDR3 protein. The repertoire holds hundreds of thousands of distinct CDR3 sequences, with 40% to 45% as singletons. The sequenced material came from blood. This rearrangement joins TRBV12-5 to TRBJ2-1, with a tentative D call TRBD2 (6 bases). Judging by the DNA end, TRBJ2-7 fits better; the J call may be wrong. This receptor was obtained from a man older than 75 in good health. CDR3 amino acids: CASGFVGGVGVNEQYF. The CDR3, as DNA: TGTGCTAGTGGTTTTGTGGGAGGCGTGGGGGTGAATGAGCAGTACTTC.